This T cell receptor (beta chain) is from a study of CD8+ T cells in alopecia areata. Whole-study context: Treatment with tofacitinib (6 to 18 months) was followed by 6 months off drug.

Trimming left V 4 bases short and J 4 bases short, with 11 bases between. This CDR3 comprises 12 residues. The V gene's germline CDR1 is SQVTM and CDR2 ANQGSEA. In each case, RNA was isolated and then reverse transcribed into cDNA as the sequencing template. Produced via immunoSEQ multiplex PCR; TCRdb's table is partial and in-frame only. Here the sample spans approximately 140,000 clones, more than 45% being singletons. This clone has just a few counts. The J gene is TRBJ2-7, the V gene TRBV29-1; tentative D call: TRBD1 (6 bases). The sample taken for sequencing was CD4+ T cells sorted from blood. The clonotype comes from a human donor with alopecia areata. CDR3 coding DNA: TGCAGCGTTGTGAGAGGGGGTTACGAGCAGTACTTC. It specifies CSVVRGGYEQYF.